This T cell receptor beta chain was sequenced for a study of cytomegalovirus exposure and HLA in healthy donors. Study results and limitations: The study flagged approximately 180 TCR beta chains as cytomegalovirus-associated.

Germline lookup yields CDR1 MNHEY and CDR2 SMNVEV (reference sequence). This CDR3 has 15 residues. The ends lost 4 bases at V and 7 bases at J; junction bases unmatched: 9. Concerning this clone itself: The target antigen is unknown.

A roughly 120-subject validation cohort, separate from the roughly 670-subject first cohort, supplied the donors. Only in-frame clones appear in the TCRdb table, and some are missing; sequencing was by immunoSEQ multiplex PCR. The sample includes roughly 150,000 clones, approximately 81% of them seen just once. The receptor was derived from a man aged 25 to 40 in good health and CMV-seropositive. The sample consisted of PBMCs. The genes are TRBV27 and TRBJ1-1; 10 bases are shared with TRBD1. CDR3 region: CASSSPGQGNVEAFF. The CDR3 bases are TGTGCCAGCAGTTCACCGGGACAGGGGAATGTTGAAGCTTTCTTT.